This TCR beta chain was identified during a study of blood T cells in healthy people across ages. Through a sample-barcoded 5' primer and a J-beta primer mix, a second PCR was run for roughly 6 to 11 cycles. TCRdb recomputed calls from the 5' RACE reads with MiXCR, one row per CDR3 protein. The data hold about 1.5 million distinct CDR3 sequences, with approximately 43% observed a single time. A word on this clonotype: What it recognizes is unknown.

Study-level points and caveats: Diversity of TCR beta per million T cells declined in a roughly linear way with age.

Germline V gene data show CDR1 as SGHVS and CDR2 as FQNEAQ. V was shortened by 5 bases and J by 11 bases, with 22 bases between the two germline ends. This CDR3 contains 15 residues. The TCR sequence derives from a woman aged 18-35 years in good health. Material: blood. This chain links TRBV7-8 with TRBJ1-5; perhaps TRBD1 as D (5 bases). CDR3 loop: CASSLVRSGTASQHF. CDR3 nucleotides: TGTGCCAGCAGCCTAGTCCGTTCGGGGACGGCATCCCAGCATTTT. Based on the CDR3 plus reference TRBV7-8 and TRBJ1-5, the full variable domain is GAGVSQSPRYKVAKRGQDVALRCDPISGHVSLFWYQQALGQGPEFLTYFQNEAQLDKSGLPSDRFFAERPEGSVSTLKIQRTQQEDSAVYLCASSLVRSGTASQHFGDGTRLSIL.